Below are 25 T cell receptor beta chains sequenced from a single sample in a study of radiotherapy plus CTLA-4 blockade in lung cancer. Repertoires were generated with immunoSEQ multiplex PCR, while TCRdb's copy carries only in-frame clones and drops some. The repertoire has just over 60,000 clones, roughly 80% of them found once; the top ten carry approximately 4.5%. The sample in question was peripheral blood, obtained from a patient treated with radiotherapy plus ipilimumab. These receptors all come from a human donor with non-small cell lung cancer who had a complete response to radiotherapy plus ipilimumab.

This clone has only a few counts. The J gene is TRBJ2-7, the V gene TRBV30; D may be TRBD2 (6 bases). Germline V CDR1 and CDR2: GTSNPN, SVGIG (reference sequence). Trimming shortened V by 1 base and J by 0 bases, and 10 bases separated the two germline ends. The CDR3 extends over 14 amino acids. CDR3 loop: CAWSAWDFSYEQYF. In nucleotides, the CDR3 is TGTGCCTGGAGTGCTTGGGACTTCTCCTACGAGCAGTACTTC.

The V call is TRBV5-6, the J call TRBJ1-1; tentative D call: TRBD1 (5 bases). Germline-derived CDR1 and CDR2 are SGHDT and YYEEEE. The V end was cut by 4 bases, the J end by 3 bases, with 16 bases between. This CDR3 comprises 15 residues. As DNA, the CDR3 is TGTGCCAGCAGCGGGTATGGAATGGGGGACACTGAAGCTTTCTTT. This encodes CASSGYGMGDTEAFF.

V and J are TRBV19 and TRBJ1-2; tentatively, D is TRBD1 (5 bases). This CDR3 has 13 residues. Trimming pared 3 bases from V and 5 bases from J, leaving 10 bases between. In germline, CDR1 is LNHDA, CDR2 SQIVND (reference sequence). The DNA of the CDR3 is TGTGCCAGTAGTATTGGCCAGGGATATGGCTACACCTTC. Amino acid sequence: CASSIGQGYGYTF. Variable domain in full (rest from reference TRBV19 and TRBJ1-2): DGGITQSPKYLFRKEGQNVTLSCEQNLNHDAMYWYRQDPGQGLRLIYYSQIVNDFQKGDIAEGYSVSREKKESFPLTVTSAQKNPTAFYLCASSIGQGYGYTFGSGTRLTVV.

The chain joins TRBV19 to TRBJ2-4, with D uncertain. Germline-derived CDR1 and CDR2 are LNHDA and SQIVND (reference sequence). Deletions cut 2 bases from V and 1 base from J, with 12 bases between. CDR3 length: 16 residues. In DNA, the CDR3 is TGTGCCAGTAGTATATTCCCAGAGGTGGCCAAAAACATTCAGTACTTC. Amino acid sequence: CASSIFPEVAKNIQYF. Full variable domain (rest looked up from reference TRBV19 and TRBJ2-4): DGGITQSPKYLFRKEGQNVTLSCEQNLNHDAMYWYRQDPGQGLRLIYYSQIVNDFQKGDIAEGYSVSREKKESFPLTVTSAQKNPTAFYLCASSIFPEVAKNIQYFGAGTRLSVL.

This chain joins TRBV7-6 and TRBJ1-1; the D is unclear. CDR1 and CDR2 from the germline V gene are SGHVS and FNYEAQ. Trimming cost V 5 bases and J 11 bases, with 24 bases left between them. The CDR3 loop spans 15 amino acids. CDR3 nucleotide sequence: TGTGCCAGCAGCGCAAGCCATTTGGCTGTCGGGTTGGCTTTCTTT. This gives the protein CASSASHLAVGLAFF.

This clone has only one observation. V and J are TRBV11-2 and TRBJ2-1, with 9 bases that match TRBD2. The CDR3 loop spans 16 amino acids. V trimming: 1 base; J trimming: 8 bases; junction bases outside the gene matches: 9. The germline V gene encodes CDR1 SGHAT and CDR2 FQNNGV. The CDR3 nucleotides are TGTGCCAGCAGCTTAGTGGGTCTAGCGGGGTCAGATGAGCAGTTCTTC. Amino acids: CASSLVGLAGSDEQFF.

The V call is TRBV7-9, the J call TRBJ2-3; D may be TRBD2 (6 bases). V was pared by 5 bases and J by 7 bases, with 16 bases between. Germline CDR1 reads SEHNR; CDR2 reads FQNEAQ (reference sequence). The length of the CDR3 is 14 residues. This CDR3 is CASSPAWREYTQYF. CDR3 nucleotide sequence: TGTGCCAGCAGCCCCGCCTGGAGGGAGTATACGCAGTATTTT.

This clone came up a few times. V gene TRBV18 combines with J gene TRBJ1-2, with unresolved D. Trimming pared 2 bases from V and 6 bases from J, leaving 16 bases between. Looked up from germline, CDR1 is KGHSH and CDR2 is LQKENI. The CDR3 contains 15 residues. CDR3 in amino acids: CASSPEVEKTDGYTF. The CDR3 DNA follows: TGTGCCAGCTCACCAGAGGTGGAAAAGACCGATGGCTACACCTTC.

This clone showed up just a few times. The genes are TRBV7-2 and TRBJ1-1; possibly TRBD1 for D (6 bases). Germline V gene lookup returns CDR1 SGHTA and CDR2 FQGNSA. V dropped 5 bases and J dropped 2 bases, with 18 bases sitting between them. The CDR3 runs to 16 residues. Here the CDR3 reads CASSLWGDRFNTEAFF. The CDR3 DNA follows: TGTGCCAGCAGCCTATGGGGTGACAGGTTCAACACTGAAGCTTTCTTT.

J is TRBJ2-1 and V is TRBV5-1; TRBD1 matches 9 bases. Germline V gene sequence: CDR1 SGHRS, CDR2 YFSETQ. Trimming cost V 0 bases and J 5 bases; bases outside gene matches: 6. The CDR3 length is 16 residues. The CDR3 reads CASSLAPGQGNNEQFF. As DNA, the CDR3 is TGCGCCAGCAGCTTGGCCCCGGGACAGGGTAACAATGAGCAGTTCTTC.

The chain links TRBV30 to TRBJ1-2, with D hard to call. This CDR3 region has 11 residues. The germline CDR1 and CDR2 sequences are GTSNPN and SVGIG (reference sequence). V was clipped by 0 bases and J by 5 bases, with 4 bases between them. The CDR3 spells CAWSVIYGYTF. DNA for the CDR3: TGTGCCTGGAGTGTAATTTATGGCTACACCTTC. Full variable domain (rest looked up from reference TRBV30 and TRBJ1-2): SQTIHQWPATLVQPVGSPLSLECTVEGTSNPNLYWYRQAAGRGLQLLFYSVGIGQISSEVPQNLSASRPQDRQFILSSKKLLLSDSGFYLCAWSVIYGYTFGSGTRLTVV.

This clone was seen only a few times. This chain links TRBV7-2 with TRBJ1-3; D possibly corresponds to TRBD1 (5 bases). This CDR3 has 16 amino acids. V lost 3 bases and J 0 bases, leaving 12 bases between the germline ends. Germline-derived CDR1 and CDR2 are SGHTA and FQGNSA. This CDR3 is CASSLGGALSGNTIYF. The DNA of the CDR3 is TGTGCCAGCAGCTTGGGCGGGGCCCTCTCTGGAAACACCATATATTTT.

This clone was found a few times. In DNA, the CDR3 is TGCGCCAGCAGCCAAGATTGGCAGCGGGTGAACAATGAGCAGTTCTTC. It yields the protein CASSQDWQRVNNEQFF. The chain is built from TRBV4-1 and TRBJ2-1; a weak D match, TRBD2 (6 bases). Germline V gene data show CDR1 as MGHRA and CDR2 as YSYEKL. The CDR3 runs 16 residues. Trimming shortened V by 0 bases and J by 5 bases, and 14 bases separated the two germline ends.

The CDR3 reads CASSERGDGYTF. The CDR3 DNA is TGCGCCAGCAGTGAGAGGGGGGATGGCTACACCTTC. This chain connects TRBV10-2 to TRBJ1-2, with a tentative D call TRBD1 (6 bases). The CDR3 contains 12 residues. The germline V gene has CDR1 WSHSY and CDR2 SAAADI. V was trimmed by 2 bases and J by 6 bases, leaving 7 bases between them.

The chain combines TRBV18 with TRBJ1-2; D gene uncertain. The length of the CDR3 is 14 residues. The V gene lost 0 bases and the J gene lost 4 bases, with 9 bases spanning the gap. The germline V gene has CDR1 KGHSH and CDR2 LQKENI. The CDR3 sequence: CASSPPDIPYGYTF. Written as DNA, the CDR3 is TGTGCCAGCTCACCACCTGACATCCCCTATGGCTACACCTTC.

V and J are TRBV7-2 and TRBJ2-2, with D possibly matching TRBD2 (5 bases). The CDR3 is made up of 16 amino acids. CDR1 and CDR2 from the germline V gene are SGHTA and FQGNSA. V was pared by 2 bases and J by 5 bases, with 15 bases between. This CDR3 is CASSLPGGPGTGELFF. In DNA, the CDR3 is TGTGCCAGCAGCTTACCCGGCGGCCCGGGGACCGGGGAGCTGTTTTTT.

This clone has just a few counts. The genes are TRBV9 and TRBJ2-1, with TRBD2 identical over 8 bases. The germline V gene encodes CDR1 SGDLS and CDR2 YYNGEE. The J segment lost 0 bases and the V segment lost 4 bases, leaving 6 bases of the junction unmatched. The CDR3 has 16 residues. In nucleotides, the CDR3 is TGTGCCAGCAGCCCCCTCCGGGGGGGCTCCTACAATGAGCAGTTCTTC. Translated, it gives CASSPLRGGSYNEQFF.

V and J are TRBV4-1 and TRBJ1-5; D remains unclear. This CDR3 comprises 15 residues. Germline V CDR1 and CDR2: MGHRA, YSYEKL. V lost 0 bases and J 7 bases, leaving 13 bases between the germline ends. CDR3 bases: TGCGCCAGCAGCCAAGATCGGGGTCCAAGGCAGCCCCAGCATTTT. Its protein product is CASSQDRGPRQPQHF.

The chain is built from TRBV7-9 and TRBJ2-2; perhaps TRBD2 as D (6 bases). The CDR3 consists of 15 residues. From germline, CDR1 is SEHNR and CDR2 FQNEAQ (reference sequence). Trimming cost V 3 bases and J 1 base, with 9 bases left between them. The chain's CDR3 is CASSLRLGNTGELFF. The CDR3 coding sequence is TGTGCCAGCAGCTTGCGACTAGGGAACACCGGGGAGCTGTTTTTT.

In this sample, this clone turned up a few times. The V call is TRBV14, the J call TRBJ2-2; the D gene is possibly TRBD1 (5 bases). The CDR3 has 14 residues. V was clipped by 4 bases and J by 6 bases, with 12 bases between them. The germline V gene has CDR1 SGHDN and CDR2 FVKESK. CDR3 loop: CASSPATAPGELFF. The CDR3 region has the DNA TGTGCCAGCAGCCCCGCGACAGCCCCCGGGGAGCTGTTTTTT.

The chain uses TRBV2 and TRBJ1-3, with a weak D call TRBD1 (5 bases). Between the trimmed V and J ends, which lost 4 bases and 2 bases, there was a span of 9 bases. The CDR3 totals 14 residues. CDR1 is SNHLY, CDR2 FYNNEI, per germline. The CDR3 DNA reads TGTGCCAGCAGTGTGTGGGGCGCTGGAAACACCATATATTTT. Translating gives CASSVWGAGNTIYF.

In nucleotides, the CDR3 is TGTGCCACCAGCAGGGGCGAAATGGAGACCCAGTACTTC. Translation gives CATSRGEMETQYF. The rearrangement joins TRBV15 to TRBJ2-5; D remains ambiguous. Germline lookup yields CDR1 LNHNV and CDR2 YYDKDF (reference sequence). The CDR3 totals 13 residues. Trimming removed 3 bases at V and 5 bases at J, with 10 bases between.

The chain joins TRBV18 to TRBJ2-1; 9 bases align to TRBD2. The V segment lost 5 bases and the J segment 2 bases; nucleotides outside the gene matches: 4. Germline values: CDR1 KGHSH, CDR2 LQKENI. This CDR3 has 15 residues. CDR3 in amino acids: CASSSTSGPYNEQFF. CDR3 coding DNA: TGTGCCAGCTCATCGACTAGCGGCCCCTACAATGAGCAGTTCTTC.

This clone was observed a few times. This sequence joins TRBV7-6 and TRBJ2-4; 9 bases are a match to TRBD2. The CDR3 spans 14 residues. V lost 5 bases and J lost 9; bases outside the gene matches: 8. Germline V gene sequence: CDR1 SGHVS, CDR2 FNYEAQ. CDR3 nucleotides: TGTGCCAGCAGCGGGCGGGAGGGCCTTGGCATTCAGTACTTC. Its translation: CASSGREGLGIQYF.

The chain recombines TRBV19 with TRBJ2-3, with TRBD2 matching 8 bases. This CDR3 contains 15 residues. The germline V gene has CDR1 LNHDA and CDR2 SQIVND (reference sequence). J gave up 2 bases and V 5 bases, and 6 bases lay outside the gene matches. CDR3 in DNA: TGTGCCAGTAGTTTATATAGCGGGAACACAGATACGCAGTATTTT. It yields the protein CASSLYSGNTDTQYF.